The 20 T cell receptor beta chains reported below all come from one sample, sequenced in a study of regulatory T cells in long-lasting Graves disease. Combining iRepertoire HTBI primers with Arm-PCR of CDR3 regions, the authors built TCR beta libraries. Via MiXCR, TCRdb re-called the multiplex PCR reads, giving one row per CDR3 protein. This table has approximately 560,000 distinct CDR3 sequences, about 16% appearing once. The time point denotes: newly diagnosed GD, antithyroid drugs for less than 3 months. The authors made the TCR library using RNA they extracted from PBMCs. The sample was also reused in another study, on T cells in Graves' hyperthyroidism and ophthalmopathy.

The starting material was peripheral blood mononuclear cells (PBMCs), obtained at new diagnosis, from a patient treated with antithyroid drugs. Receptors originate from a young man with Graves disease.

This clonotype was seen at least ten times. The rearrangement joins TRBV18 to TRBJ2-7; 7 bases are a match to TRBD1. V shed 7 bases, J shed 1 base, and the junction held 4 bases outside the gene matches. CDR3 length equals 13 residues. Germline V gives CDR1 KGHSH, CDR2 LQKENI. CDR3 protein: CASCDRESYEQYF. The DNA of the CDR3 is TGTGCCAGCTGCGACAGGGAATCCTACGAGCAGTACTTC.

The rearrangement uses TRBV7-9 and TRBJ2-1; a weak D match, TRBD1 (6 bases). This CDR3 is built from 18 residues. From germline, CDR1 is SEHNR and CDR2 FQNEAQ (reference sequence). V was pared by 1 base and J by 8 bases, with 24 bases between. DNA for the CDR3: TGTGCCAGCAGCTTAGTAGTCGGGAACAGGGCTAGGGGTGATGAGCAGTTCTTC. The encoded protein is CASSLVVGNRARGDEQFF.

This clonotype was observed many times. This chain uses TRBV2 with TRBJ2-2; 8 nucleotides match TRBD2. The CDR3 loop spans 15 amino acids. The ends lost 4 bases at V and 5 bases at J; junction bases unmatched: 6. Germline CDR1 and CDR2: SNHLY and FYNNEI. The CDR3 protein is CASSAGTSKTGELFF. CDR3 in DNA: TGTGCCAGCAGTGCCGGGACTAGTAAAACCGGGGAGCTGTTTTTT.

With respect to this clonotype: This may arise from a read error, as a much more abundant clone is one base away. The gene calls are TRBV6-1 and TRBJ2-5; tentatively, D is TRBD2 (6 bases). Deletions cut 3 bases from V and 2 bases from J, with 10 bases between. The CDR3 has 14 residues. Per germline, CDR1 MNHNS and CDR2 SASEGT. Here the CDR3 reads CASSEIGRQETQYF. CDR3 in DNA: TGTGCCAGCAGTGAGATCGGGAGACAAGAGACCCAGTACTTC.

The chain is built from TRBV6-1 and TRBJ2-7, with 7 bases lining up with TRBD2. CDR3 length: 14 amino acids. Germline values: CDR1 MNHNS, CDR2 SASEGT. Unmatched junction bases numbered 9, after V lost 6 bases and J lost 4 bases. In DNA form, the CDR3 reads TGTGCCAGCAGCCGGCTAGCGGAGATATACGAGCAGTACTTC. Its translation is CASSRLAEIYEQYF.

This clonotype has a count of ten or more. The junction and the germline gene differ at one end; a read error may be behind it. V and J are TRBV5-1 and TRBJ2-7; D is uncertain. The V gene's germline CDR1 is SGHRS and CDR2 YFSETQ. The CDR3 covers 14 residues. DNA for the CDR3: TGTGCCAGCAGCTTGCTCCAGAGCTCCTACGAGCAGTACTTC. Translation gives CASSLLQSSYEQYF.

This clonotype was observed at least ten times. V usage is TRBV7-3 and J usage is TRBJ2-7; TRBD2 aligns across 13 bases. V was clipped by 4 bases and J by 12 bases; unmatched bases: 6. The CDR3 covers 13 residues. CDR1 and CDR2 from the germline V gene are SGHTA and FQGTGA. The CDR3 DNA reads as TGTGCCAGCAGCTCCGGGACTAGCGGGACCATGTACTTC. Translation: CASSSGTSGTMYF.

The chain couples TRBV10-3 to TRBJ1-1, with 7 bases aligning to TRBD1. The CDR3 contains 15 residues. The V and J ends lost 4 bases and 4 bases, in that order; junction bases with no gene match: 9. CDR1 is ENHRY and CDR2 is SYGVKD in the germline V gene. The CDR3 loop is CAISGDSRYGTEAFF. As DNA, the CDR3 is TGTGCCATCAGTGGGGACAGTCGGTATGGCACTGAAGCTTTCTTT.

This clonotype was recorded at least ten times. The chain couples TRBV6-2 or TRBV6-3 to TRBJ2-1; perhaps TRBD2 as D (5 bases). This CDR3 is built from 17 residues. The germline gives CDR1 MNHEY, CDR2 SVGEGT. V shed 5 bases and J shed 6 bases, with 23 bases lying between them. The CDR3 DNA follows: TGTGCCAGCAGTGGCCGGGGTGGGAGTATCGATCGCAATGAGCAGTTCTTC. Its translation is CASSGRGGSIDRNEQFF.

The V call is TRBV18, the J call TRBJ1-2; perhaps TRBD1 as D (6 bases). V lost 4 bases and J 3 bases, leaving 12 bases between the germline ends. Germline V gene lookup returns CDR1 KGHSH and CDR2 LQKENI. CDR3 length: 14 residues. DNA for the CDR3: TGTGCCAGCTCACTGAGTGCAGGGGACTATGGCTACACCTTC. Translation: CASSLSAGDYGYTF.

The chain links TRBV7-2 to TRBJ1-2; a weak D match, TRBD1 (5 bases). V lost 5 bases, J lost 8 bases, and 21 bases lay in between. Germline CDR1 and CDR2: SGHTA and FQGNSA. This CDR3 is 15 amino acids long. The DNA of the CDR3 is TGTGCCAGCAGCCCAGTGGCGGGGCCGGTGGAAGGCTACACCTTC. Protein product: CASSPVAGPVEGYTF.

This clonotype was counted ten times or more. The chain joins TRBV6-1 to TRBJ1-1; 9 bases align to TRBD1. From germline, CDR1 is MNHNS and CDR2 SASEGT. The trim removed 6 bases at V and 7 bases at J, leaving 9 bases unmatched. CDR3 length equals 14 residues. The DNA for the CDR3 is TGTGCCAGCAGAGCCGGGACAGGGTTCGGTGAAGCTTTCTTT. This sequence encodes CASRAGTGFGEAFF.

This clonotype came up many times. The genes are TRBV27 and TRBJ1-2; 8 bases line up with TRBD1. The CDR3 has 12 amino acids. The germline V gene has CDR1 MNHEY and CDR2 SMNVEV (reference sequence). Germline trimming cut 7 bases from V and 8 bases from J; bases unmatched to any gene: 6. The CDR3 here is CASITDRVGYTF. CDR3 in DNA: TGTGCCAGCATTACGGACAGGGTAGGCTACACCTTC.

This clonotype occurred a few times. The chain combines TRBV4-1 with TRBJ2-7, with 8 bases that match TRBD1. Germline loops: CDR1 MGHRA, CDR2 YSYEKL. Trimming cost V 3 bases and J 3 bases; bases outside gene matches: 7. The CDR3 consists of 15 residues. CDR3 loop: CASSQATGELYEQYF. The DNA of the CDR3 is TGCGCCAGCAGCCAGGCGACAGGGGAACTCTACGAGCAGTACTTC.

This clonotype was detected a few times. The chain joins TRBV19 to TRBJ2-7; 10 bases match TRBD2. The V and J ends lost 5 bases and 5 bases, in that order; junction bases with no gene match: 12. From germline, CDR1 is LNHDA and CDR2 SQIVND (reference sequence). This CDR3 contains 16 residues. In DNA, the CDR3 is TGTGCCAGTAGTCCCCGGGGGGCTAGCGGGAGCGACGAGCAGTACTTC. This translates into CASSPRGASGSDEQYF.

This clonotype was seen ten or more times. This rearrangement joins TRBV7-2 to TRBJ2-3; a possible D gene is TRBD2 (6 bases). The germline gives CDR1 SGHTA, CDR2 FQGNSA. This CDR3 comprises 16 residues. Trimming took off 1 base at V and 7 bases at J, with 18 bases between the two ends. CDR3 loop: CASSLVSWGVGNTQYF. As DNA, the CDR3 is TGTGCCAGCAGCTTAGTAAGCTGGGGGGTCGGAAATACGCAGTATTTT. Full variable domain (outside the CDR3, taken from reference TRBV7-2 and TRBJ2-3): GAGVSQSPSNKVTEKGKDVELRCDPISGHTALYWYRQSLGQGLEFLIYFQGNSAPDKSGLPSDRFSAERTGGSVSTLTIQRTQQEDSAVYLCASSLVSWGVGNTQYFGPGTRLTVL.

Ten or more counts support this clonotype. The DNA for the CDR3 is TGCGCCAGCAGCCATTCGAATAGCGGGAGATATACCTACGAGCAGTACTTC. Protein: CASSHSNSGRYTYEQYF. The V and J genes are TRBV10-2 and TRBJ2-7, with TRBD2 matching 9 bases. V was clipped by 6 bases and J by 2 bases; unmatched bases: 14. Germline V gene data show CDR1 as WSHSY and CDR2 as SAAADI. There are 17 residues in the CDR3.

There are many counts of this clonotype. V gene TRBV12-3 or TRBV12-4 combines with J gene TRBJ2-7, with D uncertain. The CDR3 is 13 residues long. Trimming took off 2 bases at V and 4 bases at J, with 9 bases between the two ends. CDR3 protein: CASSLRVQYEQYF. The CDR3 DNA reads TGTGCCAGCAGTTTACGTGTCCAATACGAGCAGTACTTC.

The chain is built from TRBV4-2 and TRBJ2-7; a weak D match, TRBD1 (5 bases). Germline-derived CDR1 and CDR2 are LGHNA and YNFKEQ. V lost 6 bases and J 0 bases, leaving 9 bases between the germline ends. The CDR3 length is 13 residues. CDR3 nucleotides: TGTGCCAGCAGGGACACCAGCTCCTACGAGCAGTACTTC. Amino acids: CASRDTSSYEQYF.

The chain links TRBV20-1 to TRBJ1-4, with a possible D match to TRBD1 (5 bases). Germline CDR1 and CDR2: DFQATT and SNEGSKA (reference sequence). This CDR3 is built from 13 residues. V was shortened by 5 bases and J by 5 bases, with 12 bases between the two germline ends. The CDR3 here is CSARQSGNEKLFF. CDR3 bases: TGCAGTGCTCGACAGTCCGGGAATGAAAAACTGTTTTTT.